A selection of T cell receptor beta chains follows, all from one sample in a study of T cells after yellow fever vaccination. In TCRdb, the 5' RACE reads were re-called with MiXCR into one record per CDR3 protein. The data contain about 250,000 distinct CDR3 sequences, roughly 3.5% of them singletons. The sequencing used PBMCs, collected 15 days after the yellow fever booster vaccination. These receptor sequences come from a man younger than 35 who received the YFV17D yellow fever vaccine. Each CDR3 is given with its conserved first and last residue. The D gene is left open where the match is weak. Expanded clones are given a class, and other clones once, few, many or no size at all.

TGCAGTGCTAGAGATGGGACGGCCCCCTATGGCTACACCTTC | CSARDGTAPYGYTF | TRBJ1-2 | - | TRBV20-1 | many
TGTGCCAGCAGCCCACGAGGGCAGGGGAAAGATACGCAGTATTTT | CASSPRGQGKDTQYF | TRBJ2-3 | - | TRBV7-2 | many
TGTGCCAGCAGCCGATTAATAGCGGGGGGGTACAATGAGCAGTTCTTC | CASSRLIAGGYNEQFF | TRBJ2-1 | TRBD2 | TRBV5-6 | many
TGTGCCAGCAGCCAGGACCCCCGGGGTCTGGCGGGCTCTAACTATGGCTACACCTTC | CASSQDPRGLAGSNYGYTF | TRBJ1-2 | - | TRBV3-1 | many
TGCAGCGTTGTACAAGAGACCCAGTACTTC | CSVVQETQYF | TRBJ2-5 | - | TRBV29-1 | many
TGTGCCAGCAGTTTAGACAGGCAGCTCAATGAGCAGTTCTTC | CASSLDRQLNEQFF | TRBJ2-1 | - | TRBV12-3/TRBV12-4 | many
TGCAGTGCCCTCCGGGACATTGGAAACACCATATATTTT | CSALRDIGNTIYF | TRBJ1-3 | - | TRBV20-1 | many
TGTGCCAGCAGCCCCGGACAGGGGTTGATCACCGGGGAGCTGTTTTTT | CASSPGQGLITGELFF | TRBJ2-2 | TRBD1 | TRBV3-1 | many
TGTGCCAGCAGTCCGCGGACGGACTCCTATAATTCACCCCTCCACTTT | CASSPRTDSYNSPLHF | TRBJ1-6 | - | TRBV12-3/TRBV12-4 | many
TGTGCCAGCAGCTTGGAAACTGGTTGGACAAAGGAAGAGACCCAGTACTTC | CASSLETGWTKEETQYF | TRBJ2-5 | - | TRBV5-4 | -
TGTGCCAGCAGTGAATTTAGGGTAACCTACGAGCAGTACTTC | CASSEFRVTYEQYF | TRBJ2-7 | - | TRBV6-1 | few
TGCGCCAGCAGCTTGCAGGGGATGGGGGGCTACACCTTC | CASSLQGMGGYTF | TRBJ1-2 | - | TRBV5-1 | many
TGCAGCGACGTACCCGGGACAGGGATTTGGGGCACTGAAGCTTTCTTT | CSDVPGTGIWGTEAFF | TRBJ1-1 | TRBD1 | TRBV29-1 | many
TGCGCCAGCAGGCCTGAGCCCGGGGCGCTCTATGGCTACACCTTC | CASRPEPGALYGYTF | TRBJ1-2 | - | TRBV5-1 | many
TGTGCCAGCAGCTTGGCCTACGATGAGCAGTTCTTC | CASSLAYDEQFF | TRBJ2-1 | - | TRBV5-4 | many
TGTGCCAGCAGTTCCGTCGGACTAGTGGATACGCAGTATTTT | CASSSVGLVDTQYF | TRBJ2-3 | TRBD2 | TRBV6-5 | many
TGCAGCGTTGTCAGCCTCCTGAGCACAGATACGCAGTATTTT | CSVVSLLSTDTQYF | TRBJ2-3 | - | TRBV29-1 | many
TGTGCCAGCAGCTTAGTGCTCTCCTACAATGAGCAGTTCTTC | CASSLVLSYNEQFF | TRBJ2-1 | - | TRBV11-2 | few
TGTGCCAGCAGCTTAGCCCTTCTCGAAGCCTACAATGAGCAGTTCTTC | CASSLALLEAYNEQFF | TRBJ2-1 | - | TRBV7-2 | many
TGTGCCAGCAGCTTAGAAGGGAGGGATACGCAGTATTTT | CASSLEGRDTQYF | TRBJ2-3 | - | TRBV7-2 | many
TGTGCCAGCAGCTTTGGGCCAAGGGCGGAGACCCAGTACTTC | CASSFGPRAETQYF | TRBJ2-5 | - | TRBV7-2 | many
TGTGCCAGCAGCTTAGCGGGTAACCCCCTGGCTGAGCAGTTCTTC | CASSLAGNPLAEQFF | TRBJ2-1 | - | TRBV7-9 | many
TGTGCCAGCAGCCGAGAAACAACTAATGAAAAACTGTTTTTT | CASSRETTNEKLFF | TRBJ1-4 | - | TRBV12-3/TRBV12-4 | many
TGTGCCAGCAGGTCCTCTAGCGGGACCGGGGAGCTGTTTTTT | CASRSSSGTGELFF | TRBJ2-2 | TRBD2 | TRBV2 | many
TGCAGTGCTAGAGATCAGTCGGCTGACGATCTTGGCTACACCTTC | CSARDQSADDLGYTF | TRBJ1-2 | - | TRBV20-1 | many
TGTGCCAGCAGCTTTTCGGGCAGGGGAACCAATGAGCAGTTCTTC | CASSFSGRGTNEQFF | TRBJ2-1 | - | TRBV7-9 | many
TGTGCCAGCAGCCAATGGCTGCAGGGACAGCTGAGGGATGGGGCCAACGTCCTGACTTTC | CASSQWLQGQLRDGANVLTF | TRBJ2-6 | TRBD1 | TRBV3-1 | -
TGCGCCAGCAGCGAGCGACACGTTAGCAATCAGCCCCAGCATTTT | CASSERHVSNQPQHF | TRBJ1-5 | - | TRBV4-1 | many
TGTGCCACCAGTGACCCGAGCGGGGGGACAGATACGCAGTATTTT | CATSDPSGGTDTQYF | TRBJ2-3 | TRBD2 | TRBV24-1 | many
TGTGCCAGCAGCGAATTTTTTGGGGTGAACACTGAAGCTTTCTTT | CASSEFFGVNTEAFF | TRBJ1-1 | - | TRBV9 | many
TGTGCCAGCAGCAGCAGGGGCTATAGCTACAATGAGCAGTTCTTC | CASSSRGYSYNEQFF | TRBJ2-1 | - | TRBV7-2 | many
TGCAGCGTTGGAGGTAGCACGGATGGGGACTATGGCTACACCTTC | CSVGGSTDGDYGYTF | TRBJ1-2 | - | TRBV29-1 | many
TGTGCCAGCAGCTTTCGACAGCTCCTGAACACTGAAGCTTTCTTT | CASSFRQLLNTEAFF | TRBJ1-1 | - | TRBV7-8 | many
TGCGCCAGCAGCTCCCCTCTCCGGGACACTGAAGCTTTCTTT | CASSSPLRDTEAFF | TRBJ1-1 | - | TRBV5-1 | many
TGCGCCAGCAGCTATCCGGGTCGCATGAACACTGAAGCTTTCTTT | CASSYPGRMNTEAFF | TRBJ1-1 | - | TRBV5-1 | many
TGTGCCAGCACCAACGGACAGGGCCAAGAGACCCAGTACTTC | CASTNGQGQETQYF | TRBJ2-5 | TRBD1 | TRBV12-3/TRBV12-4 | many
TGTGCCAGCAGTGAGAGTCCGGGGGAGACCCAGTACTTC | CASSESPGETQYF | TRBJ2-5 | - | TRBV2 | medium-sized
TGTGCCAGCAGTTTCTACAGGGGACAGACCTACGAGCAGTACTTC | CASSFYRGQTYEQYF | TRBJ2-7 | TRBD1 | TRBV12-3/TRBV12-4 | few
TGTGCCAGCAGTTTAGTTGGTGGGGCTAGCAATCAGCCCCAGCATTTT | CASSLVGGASNQPQHF | TRBJ1-5 | - | TRBV12-3/TRBV12-4 | -
TGTGCCATCAGTGAGTCAGGGGTTGAGACCCAGTACTTC | CAISESGVETQYF | TRBJ2-5 | - | TRBV10-3 | many
TGTGCCAGCAGCTTAGGGACAGGGGACGGAAACACCATATATTTT | CASSLGTGDGNTIYF | TRBJ1-3 | TRBD1 | TRBV7-2 | many
TGCAGTGCTGACCCCCAGGGGCTGGACTATGGCTACACCTTC | CSADPQGLDYGYTF | TRBJ1-2 | - | TRBV20-1 | few
TGTGCCAGCAGCCCCTCGGGGAGAGGGCAGTTCTTC | CASSPSGRGQFF | TRBJ2-1 | - | TRBV7-9 | many
TGTGCCATCAGGGGGACAGGCTACGAGCAGTACTTC | CAIRGTGYEQYF | TRBJ2-7 | TRBD1 | TRBV10-2 | -
TGTGCCAGCAGCTTGGGGGGGTCCGGCCGGGCTTTCTTT | CASSLGGSGRAFF | TRBJ1-1 | - | TRBV5-4 | many
TGTGCCAGCAGCTTAGGGACAGGGGTGGCCGATACGCAGTATTTT | CASSLGTGVADTQYF | TRBJ2-3 | TRBD1 | TRBV11-3 | many
TGTGCCAGCAGTTTAAACCTGGATTCACCCCTCCACTTT | CASSLNLDSPLHF | TRBJ1-6 | - | TRBV12-3/TRBV12-4 | many
TGTGCCATCAGAGTTTCCCCGGGACAGGGATTCCAAGAGACCCAGTACTTC | CAIRVSPGQGFQETQYF | TRBJ2-5 | TRBD1 | TRBV10-3 | many
TGTGCCAGTAGTATCCAGCCTCCTGGGTTTGTCGGGGAGCTGTTTTTT | CASSIQPPGFVGELFF | TRBJ2-2 | - | TRBV19 | many
TGTGCCAGCAGCCAAGAAGGGGGCGACAGGTACTATGGCTACACCTTC | CASSQEGGDRYYGYTF | TRBJ1-2 | TRBD1 | TRBV4-2 | many
TGTGCCAGCAGTTTAAGGGGAATAATCACTGAAGCTTTCTTT | CASSLRGIITEAFF | TRBJ1-1 | - | TRBV12-3/TRBV12-4 | many
TGCGCCAGCCGCAACCTTGGGGGCACTGAAGCTTTCTTT | CASRNLGGTEAFF | TRBJ1-1 | - | TRBV5-1 | many
TGCAGTGCTATCAATGACAGGGCGGGCTATGGCTACACCTTC | CSAINDRAGYGYTF | TRBJ1-2 | TRBD1 | TRBV20-1 | many